This T cell receptor (beta chain) is drawn from a study of regulatory T cells in long-lasting Graves disease. Study in general: Graves' cases, newly diagnosed, had used antithyroid drugs under 3 months.

The TCR beta library used iRepertoire HTBI primers with Arm-PCR amplification of CDR3. TCRdb used MiXCR to reprocess the multiplex PCR reads, holding one entry per CDR3 protein. Among a few hundred thousand distinct CDR3 sequences listed, roughly 17% were seen once. V was trimmed by 8 bases and J by 5 bases, leaving 18 bases between them. This CDR3 spans 15 amino acids. Germline assignment: CDR1 MNHNS and CDR2 SASEGT. Time point specified: newly diagnosed GD, antithyroid drugs for less than 3 months. PBMC RNA served as the TCR library source. Peripheral blood, roughly 8.1 milliliters of it, was drawn into EDTA tubes. This sample was shared with a second study, whose subject was T cells in Graves' hyperthyroidism and ophthalmopathy. That investigation notes: A first-round RT-PCR of the TCR CDR3 used the HTBI primer set. Most expanded thyroid clonotypes above 0.001 recurred in blood.

This TCR derives from a woman younger than 30 with Graves disease. This specimen consisted of peripheral blood mononuclear cells (PBMCs), obtained at new diagnosis, from a patient treated with antithyroid drugs. The chain links TRBV6-1 to TRBJ2-2, with D possibly matching TRBD1 (6 bases). The chain's CDR3 is CASLVWQGMTGELFF. The CDR3 bases are TGTGCCAGCCTAGTTTGGCAGGGGATGACCGGGGAGCTGTTTTTT.